This TCR beta chain stems from a study of OX40 agonist ivuxolimab in advanced cancers. This CDR3 region has 11 residues. V was clipped by 2 bases and J by 6 bases, with 4 bases between them. The germline gives CDR1 SGHAT, CDR2 FQNNGV. Here immunoSEQ multiplex PCR was the method, and the copy in TCRdb shows in-frame clones only, minus some. The sample lists tens of thousands of clones, less than 90% occurring once. The clonotype originates from an adult with an advanced solid tumor such as melanoma, head and neck, liver or kidney cancer. Sample: CD4+ or CD8+ T cells sorted from blood, taken in a trial of the OX40 agonist ivuxolimab. The chain carries TRBV11-2 and TRBJ1-1, with D hard to call. The CDR3 DNA reads as TGTGCCAGCAGCTTAATCTCTGAAGCTTTCTTT. This codes for CASSLISEAFF.